Sequencing of this T cell receptor (beta chain) was carried out in a study of breast tumors, draining lymph nodes, adjacent tissues. V was trimmed by 3 bases and J by 3 bases, leaving 6 bases between them. This CDR3 region has 13 residues. This clonotype was counted many times. TCRdb processed the multiplex PCR reads anew with MiXCR; each CDR3 protein has one entry. In the table there are 20,000 to 25,000 distinct CDR3 sequences, about 50% of which are singletons. This TCR was sampled from a female donor with breast cancer. Some clones in this sample may be carry-over from other donors' samples. The rearrangement uses TRBV12-3 or TRBV12-4 and TRBJ1-3; D is uncertain. The sequenced material came from breast tumor tissue. The CDR3 protein is CASSFGVGNTIYF. The DNA of the CDR3 is TGTGCCAGCAGTTTCGGGGTTGGAAACACCATATATTTT.